The 5 T cell receptor beta chains listed next were all sequenced from one sample in a study of T cells after yellow fever vaccination. One entry per CDR3 protein, called by TCRdb with MiXCR from the 5' RACE reads. The sample includes a few hundred thousand distinct CDR3 sequences, around 5.3% of them seen just once. The specimen comprised CD4+ T cells sorted from PBMCs, sampled on the day of the yellow fever booster vaccination. Receptors were obtained from a man aged 18 to 29 who received the YFV17D yellow fever vaccine.

The chain carries TRBV5-4 and TRBJ1-3; 7 bases match TRBD1. The CDR3 is 14 residues long. Per the germline V gene, CDR1 is SGHNT and CDR2 is YYREEE (reference sequence). V was pared by 3 bases and J by 2 bases, with 2 bases of the junction left unmatched. CDR3 DNA sequence: TGTGCCAGCAGCTCAGACAGGGCTGGAAACACCATATATTTT. Protein sequence: CASSSDRAGNTIYF.

This sequence joins TRBV7-2 and TRBJ2-3; unclear D gene. The CDR3 has 14 amino acids. CDR1 is SGHTA and CDR2 is FQGNSA in the germline V gene. The germline V and J ends were trimmed by 3 bases and 0 bases, with 7 bases remaining between them. In DNA form, the CDR3 reads TGTGCCAGCAGCTTCCGACGGAGCACAGATACGCAGTATTTT. Amino acids: CASSFRRSTDTQYF.

This sequence joins TRBV15 and TRBJ2-5; 9 bases match TRBD2. Germline V gene lookup returns CDR1 LNHNV and CDR2 YYDKDF (reference sequence). The CDR3 covers 14 residues. With V trimmed by 3 bases and J by 3 bases, 2 bases remained unmatched. The CDR3 spells CATSRVAGEETQYF. The CDR3 coding sequence is TGTGCCACCAGCAGGGTAGCGGGGGAAGAGACCCAGTACTTC.

This clonotype showed up just a few times. The chain links TRBV6-1 to TRBJ1-1; D not certain. Trimming shortened V by 6 bases and J by 6 bases, and 23 bases separated the two germline ends. The CDR3 is 16 residues long. The germline V gene has CDR1 MNHNS and CDR2 SASEGT. CDR3 sequence: CASSVPTPRVFSEAFF. The DNA of the CDR3 is TGTGCCAGCAGCGTCCCCACACCGAGGGTATTCTCTGAAGCTTTCTTT.

There are a few counts of this clonotype. V usage is TRBV5-4 and J usage is TRBJ2-5; no clear D gene. This CDR3 has 15 amino acids. Per the germline V gene, CDR1 is SGHNT and CDR2 is YYREEE (reference sequence). Trimming stripped 5 bases from V and 1 base from J, with 15 bases between. The DNA of the CDR3 is TGTGCCAGCAGTCCCGGGTGGGGTGTCCAAGAGACCCAGTACTTC. Amino acid sequence: CASSPGWGVQETQYF.